This TCR beta chain is drawn from a study (dated by TCRdb to the mid-2010s). Notes on the research overall: The research examined where HIV persistence comes from in people whose immune systems controlled HIV infection without treatment.

Library generation was performed with 5' RACE. TCRdb names Illumina HiSeq 2000 as the instrument used. TCRdb's own reprocessing of the public reads used fastp at Q25 and MiXCR and kept productive beta chains. Rows with one shared CDR3 protein collapse into an entry with the most common genes and DNA. Here the sample has fewer than 1,500 distinct CDR3 sequences; around 7.2% occur a single time. The ten largest make up about an eighth of the sample. By share, this clonotype ranks as medium-sized (0.01 to 0.1%). Its antigen is unknown. No much larger clone exists at a distance of one base, and base qualities are not known. Sequencing used central memory T cells from blood PBMCs. Reading the label with the study, this specimen's cell subset or site is: central memory CD4+ T cells. This receptor was identified in a male donor with HIV.

This receptor carries the CDR3 CAISRTSGFSYEQYF. The DNA reads as follows: TGTGCCATCAGTCGGACTAGCGGGTTCTCCTACGAGCAGTACTTC. This chain joins TRBV10-3 to TRBJ2-7, with 11 bases matching TRBD2. The junction shows trimming of 5 bases on V and 0 bases on J, and the gene matches do not reach 3 bases of it. From a lookup of the germline V gene, CDR1 and CDR2 are ENHRY and SYGVKD. From cysteine to phenylalanine, the CDR3 is 15 amino acids long. Only CDR3 DNA remains: 45 bases, in frame from the first base.